These T cell receptor beta chains were read from a single sample in a study of post-analysis software for immune sequencing data. TCRdb processed the PCR reads anew with MiXCR; each CDR3 protein has one entry. The data show roughly 800,000 distinct CDR3 sequences, 53% seen once. The sample comprised blood. These receptors were obtained from a girl aged 10 to 17 with multiple sclerosis. CDR3s include the opening cysteine and the closing phenylalanine or tryptophan. The D gene is left open where the match is weak. For some rows the clone size is stated as once, few or many, or as a class when expanded; others skip it.

CDR3 DNA,CDR3 protein,V gene,J gene,D gene,clone size
TGCGCCAGCAGCTTGTTCGGCGGGTATCTAGCGGAGTCCTACAATGAGCAGTTCTTC,CASSLFGGYLAESYNEQFF,TRBV5-1,TRBJ2-1,TRBD2,.
TGTGCCAGCTCGTACAGGGGGCCAAAGCAGAAGCAGTACTTC,CASSYRGPKQKQYF,TRBV12-3/TRBV12-4,TRBJ2-7,TRBD1,few
TGTGCCTGCAGTGACTCCAGCGGGGGGGCCAATGAGCAGTTCTTC,CACSDSSGGANEQFF,TRBV6-4,TRBJ2-1,TRBD2,.
TGTGCCAGCAGTGACTCCGGGACTAGCAATGGGAATGAGCAGTTCTTC,CASSDSGTSNGNEQFF,TRBV6-4,TRBJ2-1,TRBD2,few
TGTGTCAGCAGCCCCCAGACAGGGGCAGAGACCCAGTACTTC,CVSSPQTGAETQYF,TRBV12-3/TRBV12-4,TRBJ2-5,TRBD1,.
TGTGCCAGCAATACACAGGGTTCCCTTCACTACGAGCAGTACTTC,CASNTQGSLHYEQYF,TRBV6-5,TRBJ2-7,.,.
TGTGCCATCAGTGAGTCCAGTCTCAATACGCAGTATTTT,CAISESSLNTQYF,TRBV10-3,TRBJ2-3,.,.
TGTGCCGCCCAGAGCGGACTACAAGAGACCCAGTACTTC,CAAQSGLQETQYF,TRBV7-9,TRBJ2-5,.,.
TGTGCCAGCAGTTCCCGAAAGGACACAGATACGCAGTATTTT,CASSSRKDTDTQYF,TRBV6-5,TRBJ2-3,.,.
TGTGCCATCAGTGCTTTAGCCGGGGGCACAGATACGCAGTATTTT,CAISALAGGTDTQYF,TRBV10-3,TRBJ2-3,.,.
TGTGCCAGCAGTGACTCGGGGTCAGGAACCACCGGGGAGCTGTTTTTT,CASSDSGSGTTGELFF,TRBV6-4,TRBJ2-2,.,few
TGCGCCAGCAGCCCACCCATCCAGGGCGGCGGGGGTGGCTACACCTTC,CASSPPIQGGGGGYTF,TRBV5-1,TRBJ1-2,.,once
TGTGCCAGCAGTTACGCCTGGGACAGCTCCTACGAGCAGTACTTC,CASSYAWDSSYEQYF,TRBV6-5,TRBJ2-7,TRBD1,.
TGTGCCATCAGGGGGACTAGCGGGAGGGGGGAGACCCAGTACTTC,CAIRGTSGRGETQYF,TRBV10-3,TRBJ2-5,TRBD2,few
TGTGCCAGCAGTGGCTACAGGGGGCGAGGGACTGAAGCTTTCTTT,CASSGYRGRGTEAFF,TRBV12-3/TRBV12-4,TRBJ1-1,TRBD1,few
TGCGCCAGCAGCTTGGAAGCCAGAGCCTATGGCTACACCTTC,CASSLEARAYGYTF,TRBV5-1,TRBJ1-2,.,few
TGCGCCAGCAGCTTGGATTTCTCCGCAGGGGTATACAATGAGCAGTTCTTC,CASSLDFSAGVYNEQFF,TRBV5-1,TRBJ2-1,.,few
TGCAGCGTCGCCACGCTTTTGGACAGGAAAGAGACCCAGTACTTC,CSVATLLDRKETQYF,TRBV29-1,TRBJ2-5,TRBD1,few
TGTGCCAGCAGCCGGGTCGACAGGGGCTACAATGAGCAGTTCTTC,CASSRVDRGYNEQFF,TRBV3-1,TRBJ2-1,TRBD1,.
TGTGCCAGCAGCCTAGTGGGGACTAGCAATGAGCAGTACTTC,CASSLVGTSNEQYF,TRBV7-3,TRBJ2-7,TRBD2,few
TGCAGTGCTATGGGAGATCAGCCCCAGCATTTT,CSAMGDQPQHF,TRBV20-1,TRBJ1-5,.,.
TGTGCCAGCAGTACTCGGGCCGAGCAGTTCTTC,CASSTRAEQFF,TRBV12-3/TRBV12-4,TRBJ2-1,.,.
TGTGCCAGCAGCCCACAACGACGAAACCCTAACAATGAGCAGTTCTTC,CASSPQRRNPNNEQFF,TRBV3-1,TRBJ2-1,.,.
TGTGCTAGTGGTCTGAGGGCGGGAGTCTCGGACAATGAGCAGTTCTTC,CASGLRAGVSDNEQFF,TRBV12-5,TRBJ2-1,TRBD2,few
TGCAGTGCTAGAGATAGGTTCCAGGGAAGTGGCTACACCTTC,CSARDRFQGSGYTF,TRBV20-1,TRBJ1-2,.,.